This T cell receptor beta chain was identified during a study of blood T cell repertoires in COVID-19. The wider study: From T cells, B-cell-depleted T cells, or PBMCs came the material, which was cDNA or gDNA.

Trimming cost V 6 bases and J 5 bases, with 11 bases left between them. The length of the CDR3 is 14 residues. CDR1 is MNHEY, CDR2 SMNVEV, per germline (reference sequence). Clones were read by immunoSEQ multiplex PCR, and TCRdb kept only the in-frame ones, dropping some. The sample includes approximately 250,000 clones, 75% to 90% of them seen just once. The chain employs TRBV27 and TRBJ1-6; tentative D call: TRBD1 (5 bases). The sample taken for sequencing was peripheral blood. This TCR was recovered from a woman between 65 and 79 years old with COVID-19, enrolled during active disease. The DNA for the CDR3 is TGTGCCAGCAGGACCTTGGGGCATAATTCACCCCTCCACTTT. The encoded protein is CASRTLGHNSPLHF.